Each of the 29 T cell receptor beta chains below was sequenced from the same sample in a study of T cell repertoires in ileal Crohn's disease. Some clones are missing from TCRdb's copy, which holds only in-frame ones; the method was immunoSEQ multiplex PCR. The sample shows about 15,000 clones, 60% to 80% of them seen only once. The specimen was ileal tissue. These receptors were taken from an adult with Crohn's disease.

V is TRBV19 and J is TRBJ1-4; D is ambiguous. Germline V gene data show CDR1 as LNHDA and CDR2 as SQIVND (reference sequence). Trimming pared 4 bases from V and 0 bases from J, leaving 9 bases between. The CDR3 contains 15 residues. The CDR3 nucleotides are TGTGCCAGTAGTACCTATATCTCAACTAATGAAAAACTGTTTTTT. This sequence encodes CASSTYISTNEKLFF.

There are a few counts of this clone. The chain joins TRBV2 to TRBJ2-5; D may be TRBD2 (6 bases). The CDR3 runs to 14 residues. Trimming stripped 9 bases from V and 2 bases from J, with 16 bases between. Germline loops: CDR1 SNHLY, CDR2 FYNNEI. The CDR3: CARGGTRGQETQYF. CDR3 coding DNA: TGTGCCAGGGGGGGAACTAGGGGTCAAGAGACCCAGTACTTC.

The CDR3, as DNA: TGTGCCAGCAGCTTAGGCGGATTAGATACGCAGTATTTT. Amino acid sequence: CASSLGGLDTQYF. The chain links TRBV7-9 to TRBJ2-3; no clear D. This CDR3 is built from 13 residues. The V end lost 1 base, the J end lost 5 bases, and 7 bases lay between the germline ends. In germline, CDR1 is SEHNR, CDR2 FQNEAQ (reference sequence).

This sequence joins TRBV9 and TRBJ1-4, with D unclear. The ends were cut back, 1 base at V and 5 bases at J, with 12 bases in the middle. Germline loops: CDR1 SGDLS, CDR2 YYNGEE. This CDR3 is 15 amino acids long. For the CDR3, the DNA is TGTGCCAGCAGCGTAAGTCCGGGGTTGAATGAAAAACTGTTTTTT. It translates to CASSVSPGLNEKLFF.

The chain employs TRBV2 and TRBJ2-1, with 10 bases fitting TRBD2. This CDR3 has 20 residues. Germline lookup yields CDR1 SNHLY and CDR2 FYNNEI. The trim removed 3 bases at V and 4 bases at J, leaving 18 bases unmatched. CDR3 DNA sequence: TGTGCCAGCAGTGAGATAGGAACTAGCGGGACCCGCGCCATGTACAATGAGCAGTTCTTC. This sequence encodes CASSEIGTSGTRAMYNEQFF.

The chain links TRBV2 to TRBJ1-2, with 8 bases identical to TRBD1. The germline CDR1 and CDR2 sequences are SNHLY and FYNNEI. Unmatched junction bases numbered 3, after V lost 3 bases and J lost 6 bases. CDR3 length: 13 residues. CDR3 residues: CASSDRGRDGYTF. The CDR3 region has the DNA TGTGCCAGCAGTGACAGGGGGCGGGATGGCTACACCTTC. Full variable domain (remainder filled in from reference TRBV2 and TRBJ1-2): EPEVTQTPSHQVTQMGQEVILRCVPISNHLYFYWYRQILGQKVEFLVSFYNNEISEKSEIFDDQFSVERPDGSNFTLKIRSTKLEDSAMYFCASSDRGRDGYTFGSGTRLTVV.

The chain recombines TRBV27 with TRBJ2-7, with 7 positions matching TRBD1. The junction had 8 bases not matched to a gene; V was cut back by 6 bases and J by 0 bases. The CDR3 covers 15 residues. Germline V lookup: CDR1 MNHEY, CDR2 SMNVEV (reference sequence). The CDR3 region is CASSARQGSSYEQYF. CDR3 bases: TGTGCCAGCAGCGCCAGACAGGGTAGCTCCTACGAGCAGTACTTC.

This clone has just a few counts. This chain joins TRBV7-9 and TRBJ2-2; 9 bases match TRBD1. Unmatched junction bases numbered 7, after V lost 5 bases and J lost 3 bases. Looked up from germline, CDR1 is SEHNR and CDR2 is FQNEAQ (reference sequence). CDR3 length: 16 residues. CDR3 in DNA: TGTGCCAGCAGCCTCACCGGGACAGGGTACACCGGGGAGCTGTTTTTT. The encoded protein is CASSLTGTGYTGELFF.

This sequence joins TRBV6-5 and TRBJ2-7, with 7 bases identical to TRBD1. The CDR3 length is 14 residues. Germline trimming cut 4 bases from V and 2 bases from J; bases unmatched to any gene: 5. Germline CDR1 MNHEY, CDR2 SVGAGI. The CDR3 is CASSSLTGTYEQYF. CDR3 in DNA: TGTGCCAGCAGTTCCTTGACAGGGACCTACGAGCAGTACTTC.

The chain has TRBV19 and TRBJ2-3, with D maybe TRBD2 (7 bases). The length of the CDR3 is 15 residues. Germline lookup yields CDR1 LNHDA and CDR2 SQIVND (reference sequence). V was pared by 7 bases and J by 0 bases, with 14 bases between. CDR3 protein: CASKAGALSTDTQYF. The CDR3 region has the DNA TGTGCCAGTAAGGCGGGGGCCCTTAGCACAGATACGCAGTATTTT.

The CDR3 here is CASSPDRGGAPLHF. Written as DNA, the CDR3 is TGTGCCAGCAGTCCCGACAGGGGCGGCGCACCCCTCCACTTT. The genes are TRBV6-1 and TRBJ1-6; 8 nucleotides match TRBD1. V was pared by 5 bases and J by 11 bases, with 8 bases of the junction left unmatched. The CDR3 runs to 14 residues. Per germline, CDR1 MNHNS and CDR2 SASEGT.

The CDR3 DNA reads as TGTGCCTGGAGTTTAAACGTAAAAGGGGGTGAAGCTTTCTTT. Translation: CAWSLNVKGGEAFF. This chain connects TRBV30 to TRBJ1-1, with a weak D call TRBD1 (6 bases). CDR3 length equals 14 residues. CDR1 is GTSNPN, CDR2 SVGIG, per germline (reference sequence). The V and J ends lost 2 bases and 7 bases respectively, with 17 bases between them.

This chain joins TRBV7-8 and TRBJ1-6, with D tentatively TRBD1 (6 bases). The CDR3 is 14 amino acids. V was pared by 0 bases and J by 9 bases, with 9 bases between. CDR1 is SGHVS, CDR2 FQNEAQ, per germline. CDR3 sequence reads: CASSLAGARSPLHF. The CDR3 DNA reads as TGTGCCAGCAGCTTAGCGGGGGCCCGTTCACCCCTCCACTTT.

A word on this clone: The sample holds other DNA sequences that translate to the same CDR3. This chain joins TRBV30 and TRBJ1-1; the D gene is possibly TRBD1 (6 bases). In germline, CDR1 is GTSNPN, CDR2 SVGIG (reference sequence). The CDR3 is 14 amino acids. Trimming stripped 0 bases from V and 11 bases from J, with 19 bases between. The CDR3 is CAWSVQAGAGEAFF. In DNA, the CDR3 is TGTGCCTGGAGTGTACAGGCGGGGGCGGGGGAGGCTTTCTTT.

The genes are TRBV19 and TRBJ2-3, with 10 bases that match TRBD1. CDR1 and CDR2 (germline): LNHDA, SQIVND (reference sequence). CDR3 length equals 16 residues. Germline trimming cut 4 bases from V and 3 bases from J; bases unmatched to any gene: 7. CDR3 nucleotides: TGTGCCAGTAGTACCCCCGGGACAGGGGTAACAGATACGCAGTATTTT. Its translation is CASSTPGTGVTDTQYF.

CDR3 sequence: CASSHPGTADTQYF. Written as DNA, the CDR3 is TGTGCCAGCAGCCACCCGGGGACTGCAGATACGCAGTATTTT. The V and J genes are TRBV7-3 and TRBJ2-3; tentative D call: TRBD2 (6 bases). V was clipped by 5 bases and J by 4 bases, with 13 bases between them. This CDR3 is 14 amino acids long. Germline V gene sequence: CDR1 SGHTA, CDR2 FQGTGA.

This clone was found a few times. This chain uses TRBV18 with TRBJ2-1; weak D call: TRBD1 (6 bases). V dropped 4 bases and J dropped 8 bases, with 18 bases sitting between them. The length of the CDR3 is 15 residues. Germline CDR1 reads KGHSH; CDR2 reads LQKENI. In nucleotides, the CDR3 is TGTGCCAGCTCACAGGCTCAGGGGAAGCTCGATGAGCAGTTCTTC. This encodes CASSQAQGKLDEQFF.

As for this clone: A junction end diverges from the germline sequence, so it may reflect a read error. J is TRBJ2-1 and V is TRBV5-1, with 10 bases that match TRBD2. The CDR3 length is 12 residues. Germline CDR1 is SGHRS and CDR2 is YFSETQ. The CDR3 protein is CASSPYSGRSVF. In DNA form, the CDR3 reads TGCGCCAGCAGCCCATATAGCGGGAGGTCCGTCTTC.

The CDR3 protein is CASSLQGYYGYTF. CDR3 sequence (DNA): TGTGCCAGCAGCCTACAGGGGTACTATGGCTACACCTTC. V gene TRBV7-9 combines with J gene TRBJ1-2, with 7 bases that match TRBD1. The ends lost 5 bases at V and 3 bases at J; junction bases unmatched: 3. The CDR3 totals 13 residues. Germline CDR1 reads SEHNR; CDR2 reads FQNEAQ (reference sequence). The full variable domain, completed using reference TRBV7-9 and TRBJ1-2, is DTGVSQNPRHKITKRGQNVTFRCDPISEHNRLYWYRQTLGQGPEFLTYFQNEAQLEKSRLLSDRFSAERPKGSFSTLEIQRTEQGDSAMYLCASSLQGYYGYTFGSGTRLTVV.

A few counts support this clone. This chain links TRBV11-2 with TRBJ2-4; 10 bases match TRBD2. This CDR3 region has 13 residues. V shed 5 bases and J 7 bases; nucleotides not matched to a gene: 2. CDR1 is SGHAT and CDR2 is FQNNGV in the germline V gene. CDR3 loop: CASSLSGGNIQYF. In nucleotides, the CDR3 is TGTGCCAGCAGCCTTAGCGGGGGGAACATTCAGTACTTC.

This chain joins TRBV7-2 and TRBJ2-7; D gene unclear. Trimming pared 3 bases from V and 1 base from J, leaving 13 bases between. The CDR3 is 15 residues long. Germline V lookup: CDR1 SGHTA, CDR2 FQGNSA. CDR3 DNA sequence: TGTGCCAGCAGCTTTACTTCCCTTTCTTCCTACGAGCAGTACTTC. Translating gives CASSFTSLSSYEQYF. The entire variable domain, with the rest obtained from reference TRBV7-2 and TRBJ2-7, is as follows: GAGVSQSPSNKVTEKGKDVELRCDPISGHTALYWYRQSLGQGLEFLIYFQGNSAPDKSGLPSDRFSAERTGGSVSTLTIQRTQQEDSAVYLCASSFTSLSSYEQYFGPGTRLTVT.

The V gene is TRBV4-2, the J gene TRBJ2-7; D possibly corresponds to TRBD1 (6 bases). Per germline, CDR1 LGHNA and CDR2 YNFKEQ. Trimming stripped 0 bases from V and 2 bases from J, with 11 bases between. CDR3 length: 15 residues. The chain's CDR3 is CASSQEGAGPYEQYF. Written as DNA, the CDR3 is TGTGCCAGCAGCCAAGAGGGGGCAGGACCCTACGAGCAGTACTTC.

Written as DNA, the CDR3 is TGTGCCAGCAGTTCCCGGACTAGCGGGGTTCAAGATACGCAGTATTTT. Its protein product is CASSSRTSGVQDTQYF. This sequence joins TRBV25-1 and TRBJ2-3; 12 nucleotides match TRBD2. V lost 5 bases, J lost 5 bases, and 8 bases stayed unmatched. Germline V CDR1 and CDR2: MGHDK, SYGVNS. The CDR3 length is 16 residues. The full variable domain, rest sourced from reference TRBV25-1 and TRBJ2-3, is EADIYQTPRYLVIGTGKKITLECSQTMGHDKMYWYQQDPGMELHLIHYSYGVNSTEKGDLSSESTVSRIRTEHFPLTLESARPSHTSQYLCASSSRTSGVQDTQYFGPGTRLTVL.

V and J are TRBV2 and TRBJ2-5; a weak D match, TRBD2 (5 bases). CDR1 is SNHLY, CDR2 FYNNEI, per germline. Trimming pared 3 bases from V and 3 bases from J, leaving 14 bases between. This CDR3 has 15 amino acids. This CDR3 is CASSESSATKETQYF. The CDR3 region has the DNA TGTGCCAGCAGTGAGTCCTCAGCGACTAAAGAGACCCAGTACTTC.

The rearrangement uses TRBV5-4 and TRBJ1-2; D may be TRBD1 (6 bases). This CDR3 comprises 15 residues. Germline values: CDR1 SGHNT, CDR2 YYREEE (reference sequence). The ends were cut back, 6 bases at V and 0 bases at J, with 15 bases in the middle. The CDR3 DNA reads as TGTGCCAGCACCCGTTCCGGGACACCTAACTATGGCTACACCTTC. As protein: CASTRSGTPNYGYTF.

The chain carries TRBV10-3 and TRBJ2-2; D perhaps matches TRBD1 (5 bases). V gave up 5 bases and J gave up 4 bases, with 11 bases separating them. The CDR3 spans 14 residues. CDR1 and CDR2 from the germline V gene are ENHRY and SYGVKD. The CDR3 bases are TGTGCCATCAGTTATGTAGACAGCACCGGGGAGCTGTTTTTT. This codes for CAISYVDSTGELFF.

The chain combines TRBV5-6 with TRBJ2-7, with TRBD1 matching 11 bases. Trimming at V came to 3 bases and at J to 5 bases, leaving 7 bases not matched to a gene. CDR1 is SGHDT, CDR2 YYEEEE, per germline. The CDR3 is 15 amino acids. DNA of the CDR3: TGTGCCAGCAGCTCAAATTTGGGACAGGGGGACGAGCAGTACTTC. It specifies CASSSNLGQGDEQYF.

This CDR3 is CASSIARGNSPLHF. In DNA form, the CDR3 reads TGTGCCAGTAGTATAGCAAGGGGTAATTCACCCCTCCACTTT. The rearrangement joins TRBV19 to TRBJ1-6, with a tentative D call TRBD1 (5 bases). This CDR3 has 14 residues. The germline V gene encodes CDR1 LNHDA and CDR2 SQIVND (reference sequence). V was trimmed by 1 base and J by 6 bases, leaving 7 bases between them.

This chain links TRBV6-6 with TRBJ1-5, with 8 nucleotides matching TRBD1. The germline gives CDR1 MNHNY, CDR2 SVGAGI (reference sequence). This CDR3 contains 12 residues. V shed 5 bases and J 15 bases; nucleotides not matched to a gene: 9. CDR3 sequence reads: CASSRGQGIAHF. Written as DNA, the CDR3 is TGTGCCAGCAGTCGCGGACAGGGAATAGCGCATTTT.